This T cell receptor (beta chain) was documented in a study of blood T cells in healthy people across ages. The germline V gene has CDR1 SEHNR and CDR2 FQNEAQ (reference sequence). This CDR3 is built from 13 residues. Deletions cut 6 bases from V and 3 bases from J, with 12 bases between. Next came a second PCR, run for about 6 to 12 cycles, which used a sample-barcoded 5' primer along with a J-beta primer mix. MiXCR, applied by TCRdb to the 5' RACE reads, yields one record per CDR3 protein. The sample comprises around 1,600,000 distinct CDR3 sequences, around 40% of which are singletons, and around 4% rests with the top ten.

Source material: blood. V is TRBV7-9 and J is TRBJ2-7; D not certain. This TCR came from a woman between 18 and 29 years old in good health. The CDR3 DNA sequence: TGTGCCAGCAGTCTACAACACAGCTACGAGCAGTACTTC. It specifies CASSLQHSYEQYF.